What follows are 17 T cell receptor beta chains derived from one specimen sequenced in a study of vaccination effects on CD4 cells after COVID-19. Antigen-specific CD4+ T cells were first expanded with viral peptide pools by the ViraFEST assay and only then sequenced. Culture lasted 10 days before CD4+ T cell isolation. Vaccine recipients lacked prior SARS-CoV-2 infection and had negative nucleocapsid antibodies. These receptors have no known antigen. Method: immunoSEQ multiplex PCR; TCRdb's copy keeps in-frame clones and lacks some. The repertoire consists of roughly 20,000 clones, with 65% to 85% occurring once and the leading ten covering 26%. The starting material was CD4+ T cells from PBMCs cultured with HCoV-NL63 spike peptides, obtained before COVID-19 vaccination. These TCRs come from a human donor who received a COVID-19 vaccine.

V and J are TRBV4-1 and TRBJ1-1, with D tentatively TRBD1 (5 bases). Germline CDR1 MGHRA, CDR2 YSYEKL. The length of the CDR3 is 13 residues. Trimming left V 2 bases short and J 7 bases short, with 11 bases between. In nucleotides, the CDR3 is TGCGCCAGCAGCCAACCGGGGAGGGGTGAAGCTTTCTTT. This sequence encodes CASSQPGRGEAFF.

This rearrangement joins TRBV28 to TRBJ1-5; possible D gene TRBD1, 5 bases. Germline-derived CDR1 and CDR2 are MDHEN and SYDVKM. V gave up 3 bases and J gave up 7 bases, with 16 bases separating them. This CDR3 comprises 15 residues. The CDR3 is CASSLRGMSGQPQHF. CDR3 coding DNA: TGTGCCAGCAGTTTGCGGGGGATGTCGGGACAGCCCCAGCATTTT.

This clone was recorded a few times. The chain employs TRBV27 and TRBJ2-7; no definite D call. The CDR3 length is 16 residues. Looked up from germline, CDR1 is MNHEY and CDR2 is SMNVEV (reference sequence). Deletions cut 3 bases from V and 6 bases from J, with 21 bases between. The DNA of the CDR3 is TGTGCCAGCAGTTTCCTTAAGCCCGTCGGCTATATCGAGCAGTACTTC. Its protein is CASSFLKPVGYIEQYF.

Concerning this clone: Other DNA sequences in this specimen translate into the identical CDR3. The rearrangement joins TRBV14 to TRBJ1-3; possible D gene TRBD1, 5 bases. V gave up 4 bases and J gave up 2 bases, with 9 bases separating them. This CDR3 comprises 14 residues. The germline V gene has CDR1 SGHDN and CDR2 FVKESK. The CDR3 sequence is CASSPLGPGNTIYF. The DNA of the CDR3 is TGTGCCAGCAGCCCCCTGGGACCTGGAAACACCATATATTTT.

Only one count was recorded for this clone. This chain connects TRBV24-1 to TRBJ2-1; D is tentatively TRBD1 or TRBD2 (5 bases each). The CDR3 sequence is 15 residues long. The ends were cut back, 2 bases at V and 8 bases at J, with 15 bases in the middle. In germline, CDR1 is KGHDR, CDR2 SFDVKD. The CDR3 region is CATSDYRDRDYEQFF. CDR3 sequence (DNA): TGTGCCACCAGTGATTACCGGGACCGAGACTATGAGCAGTTCTTC.

The table lists this clone with a few counts. The gene calls are TRBV18 and TRBJ2-2; D remains unclear. V was cut by 6 bases and J by 5 bases, with 19 bases left in between. The germline V gene encodes CDR1 KGHSH and CDR2 LQKENI. The CDR3 extends over 16 amino acids. CDR3 in amino acids: CASSPVFRTGTGELFF. In DNA form, the CDR3 reads TGTGCCAGCTCCCCCGTGTTTCGGACCGGGACCGGGGAGCTGTTTTTT.

V is TRBV5-5 and J is TRBJ1-1; 9 positions agree with TRBD1. Per the germline V gene, CDR1 is SGHKS and CDR2 is YYEKEE (reference sequence). CDR3 length: 15 amino acids. Trimming at V came to 4 bases and at J to 1 base, leaving 5 bases not matched to a gene. This chain's CDR3 is CASSRPGQGNTEAFF. The DNA for the CDR3 is TGTGCCAGCAGCCGGCCGGGACAGGGGAACACTGAAGCTTTCTTT. Complete variable domain (other parts from reference TRBV5-5 and TRBJ1-1): DAGVTQSPTHLIKTRGQQVTLRCSPISGHKSVSWYQQVLGQGPQFIFQYYEKEERGRGNFPDRFSARQFPNYSSELNVNALLLGDSALYLCASSRPGQGNTEAFFGQGTRLTVV.

The count of this clone is one. This sequence joins TRBV20-1 and TRBJ2-1; D is ambiguous. V was trimmed by 0 bases and J by 15 bases, leaving 12 bases between them. Germline loops: CDR1 DFQATT, CDR2 SNEGSKA (reference sequence). The CDR3 has 11 amino acids. The CDR3 here is CSARDNSVPFF. CDR3 sequence (DNA): TGCAGTGCTAGAGATAATTCGGTCCCGTTCTTC.

V usage is TRBV2 and J usage is TRBJ2-7; D possibly corresponds to TRBD1 (6 bases). Germline assignment: CDR1 SNHLY and CDR2 FYNNEI. Trimming left V 6 bases short and J 3 bases short, with 9 bases between. The CDR3 has 12 residues. The CDR3, as DNA: TGTGCCAGCAGGGGACACTTCTACGAGCAGTACTTC. Amino acids: CASRGHFYEQYF.

This clone turned up a few times. The V gene is TRBV6-1, the J gene TRBJ2-7, with 8 bases fitting TRBD2. This CDR3 has 13 amino acids. Germline V gives CDR1 MNHNS, CDR2 SASEGT. V was clipped by 3 bases and J by 4 bases; unmatched bases: 2. The CDR3 is CASSDAGGYEQYF. In DNA form, the CDR3 reads TGTGCCAGCAGTGACGCGGGGGGTTACGAGCAGTACTTC.

The CDR3 sequence: CASTTGSYEKLFF. The CDR3 DNA follows: TGTGCCAGCACCACAGGGTCTTACGAAAAACTGTTTTTT. The chain is built from TRBV27 and TRBJ1-4; a possible D gene is TRBD1 (6 bases). Germline V lookup: CDR1 MNHEY, CDR2 SMNVEV (reference sequence). V lost 7 bases, J lost 8 bases, and 14 bases lay in between. The CDR3 length is 13 residues.

The chain uses TRBV6-1 and TRBJ1-2; D call uncertain. This CDR3 spans 14 amino acids. Germline-derived CDR1 and CDR2 are MNHNS and SASEGT. The V end lost 1 base, the J end lost 7 bases, and 13 bases lay between the germline ends. CDR3 sequence (DNA): TGTGCCAGCAGTGAAGGGTCGCAGAGTACTGGCTACACCTTC. Amino acid sequence: CASSEGSQSTGYTF.

The gene calls are TRBV5-4 and TRBJ2-1; a possible D gene is TRBD2 (6 bases). V dropped 4 bases and J dropped 7 bases, with 12 bases sitting between them. This CDR3 region has 13 residues. CDR1 is SGHNT, CDR2 YYREEE, per germline (reference sequence). The CDR3 protein is CASSGGTSNEQFF. In nucleotides, the CDR3 is TGTGCCAGCAGCGGGGGGACTTCGAATGAGCAGTTCTTC.

The J gene is TRBJ1-1, the V gene TRBV27; the D is unclear. Looked up from germline, CDR1 is MNHEY and CDR2 is SMNVEV (reference sequence). Trimming cost V 5 bases and J 3 bases, with 7 bases left between them. This CDR3 comprises 12 residues. CDR3 residues: CASSERDTEAFF. In nucleotides, the CDR3 is TGTGCCAGCAGTGAAAGAGACACTGAAGCTTTCTTT.

The gene calls are TRBV14 and TRBJ2-1, with D maybe TRBD1 (6 bases). The CDR3 length is 16 residues. The V end was cut by 6 bases, the J end by 0 bases, with 15 bases between. The germline CDR1 and CDR2 sequences are SGHDN and FVKESK. CDR3 in DNA: TGTGCCAGCAGGGACATGAGGGGGAGCTCCTACAATGAGCAGTTCTTC. Translation: CASRDMRGSSYNEQFF.

The gene calls are TRBV7-9 and TRBJ1-3; D is perhaps TRBD1 (5 bases). The CDR3 consists of 17 residues. Trimming took off 5 bases at V and 2 bases at J, with 19 bases between the two ends. Germline CDR1 is SEHNR and CDR2 is FQNEAQ (reference sequence). CDR3 coding DNA: TGTGCCAGCAGCCTTCTAAGGGGCCAAGGGACTGGAAACACCATATATTTT. As protein: CASSLLRGQGTGNTIYF.

The chain recombines TRBV18 with TRBJ2-7; 7 nucleotides align to TRBD2. The CDR3 is 14 residues long. In germline, CDR1 is KGHSH, CDR2 LQKENI. V gave up 4 bases and J gave up 7 bases; unmatched junction bases: 10. The CDR3 DNA reads as TGTGCCAGCTCACGGGGGGGGGATTTACGAGAGCAGTACTTC. Translated: CASSRGGDLREQYF.